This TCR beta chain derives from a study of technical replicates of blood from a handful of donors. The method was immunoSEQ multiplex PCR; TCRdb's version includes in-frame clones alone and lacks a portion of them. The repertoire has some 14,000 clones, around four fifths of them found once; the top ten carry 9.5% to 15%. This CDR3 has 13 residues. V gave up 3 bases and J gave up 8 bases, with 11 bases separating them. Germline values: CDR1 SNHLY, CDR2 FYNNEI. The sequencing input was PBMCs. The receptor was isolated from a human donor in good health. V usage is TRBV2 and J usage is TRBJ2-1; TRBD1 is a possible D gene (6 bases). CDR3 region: CASSETGSDEQFF. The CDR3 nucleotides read TGTGCCAGCAGTGAGACAGGTTCTGATGAGCAGTTCTTC.